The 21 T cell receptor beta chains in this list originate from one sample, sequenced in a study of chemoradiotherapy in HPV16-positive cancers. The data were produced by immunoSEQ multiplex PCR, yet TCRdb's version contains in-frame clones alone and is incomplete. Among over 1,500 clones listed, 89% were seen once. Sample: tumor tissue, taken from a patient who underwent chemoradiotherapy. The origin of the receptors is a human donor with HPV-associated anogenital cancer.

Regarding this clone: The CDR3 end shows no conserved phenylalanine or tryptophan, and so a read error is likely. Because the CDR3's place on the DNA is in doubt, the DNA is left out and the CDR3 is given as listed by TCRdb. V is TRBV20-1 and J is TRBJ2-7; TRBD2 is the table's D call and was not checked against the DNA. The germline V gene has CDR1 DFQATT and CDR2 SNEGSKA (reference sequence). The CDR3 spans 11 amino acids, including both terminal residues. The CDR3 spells CSARQWGGPVY.

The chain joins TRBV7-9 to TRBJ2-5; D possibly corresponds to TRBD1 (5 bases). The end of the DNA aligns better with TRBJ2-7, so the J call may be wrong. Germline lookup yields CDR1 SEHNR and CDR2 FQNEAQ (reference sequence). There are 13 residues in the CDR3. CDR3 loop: CASSLGQGNEQYF. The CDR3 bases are TGTGCCAGCAGCTTAGGCCAGGGAAACGAGCAGTACTTC.

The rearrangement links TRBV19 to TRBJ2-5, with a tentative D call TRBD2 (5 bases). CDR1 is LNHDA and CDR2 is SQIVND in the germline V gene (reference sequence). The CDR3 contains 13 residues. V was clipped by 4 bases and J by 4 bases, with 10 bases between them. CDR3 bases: TGTGCCAGTAGTACTGGGAGTATAGAGACCCAGTACTTC. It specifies CASSTGSIETQYF.

The CDR3 bases are TGCGCCAGCAGCCAAGAACTAGCGGGGAACAATGAGCAGTTCTTC. Its protein product is CASSQELAGNNEQFF. The chain has TRBV4-3 and TRBJ2-1; 10 nucleotides line up with TRBD2. The CDR3 sequence is 15 residues long. CDR1 is LGHNA, CDR2 YSLEER, per germline. The ends lost 0 bases at V and 5 bases at J; junction bases unmatched: 1.

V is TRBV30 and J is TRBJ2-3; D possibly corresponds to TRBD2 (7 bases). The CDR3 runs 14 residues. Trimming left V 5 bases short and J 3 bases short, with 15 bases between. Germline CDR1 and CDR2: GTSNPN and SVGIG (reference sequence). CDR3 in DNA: TGTGCCTGGGGCTGGGGGGGCCTAACAGATACGCAGTATTTT. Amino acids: CAWGWGGLTDTQYF.

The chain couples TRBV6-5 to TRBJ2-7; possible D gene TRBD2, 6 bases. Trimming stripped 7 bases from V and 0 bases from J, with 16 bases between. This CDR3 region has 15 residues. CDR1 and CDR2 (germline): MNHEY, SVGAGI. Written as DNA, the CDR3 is TGTGCCAGCATCGCCCAGGAGGGAAGCTCCTACGAGCAGTACTTC. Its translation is CASIAQEGSSYEQYF.

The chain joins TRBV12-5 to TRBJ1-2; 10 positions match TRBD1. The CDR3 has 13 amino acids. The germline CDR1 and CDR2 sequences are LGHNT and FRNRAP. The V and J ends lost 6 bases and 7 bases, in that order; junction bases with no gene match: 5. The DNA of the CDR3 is TGTGCTAGTGGATTCGGACAGGGGGGTGGCTACACCTTC. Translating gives CASGFGQGGGYTF. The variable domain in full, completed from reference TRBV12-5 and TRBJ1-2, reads DARVTQTPRHKVTEMGQEVTMRCQPILGHNTVFWYRQTMMQGLELLAYFRNRAPLDDSGMPKDRFSAEMPDATLATLKIQPSEPRDSAVYFCASGFGQGGGYTFGSGTRLTVV.

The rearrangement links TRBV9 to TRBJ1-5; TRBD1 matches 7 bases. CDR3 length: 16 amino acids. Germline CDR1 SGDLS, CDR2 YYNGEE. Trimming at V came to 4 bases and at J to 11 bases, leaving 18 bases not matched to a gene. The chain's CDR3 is CASSPGQAGSLGAQHF. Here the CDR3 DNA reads TGTGCCAGCAGCCCAGGACAGGCGGGGTCATTAGGGGCCCAGCATTTT.

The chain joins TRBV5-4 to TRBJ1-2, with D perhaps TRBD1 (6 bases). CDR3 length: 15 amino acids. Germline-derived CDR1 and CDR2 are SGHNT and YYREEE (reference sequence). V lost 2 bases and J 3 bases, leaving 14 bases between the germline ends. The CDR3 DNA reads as TGTGCCAGCAGCTTCCCGGGAGGACAGCACTATGGCTACACCTTC. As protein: CASSFPGGQHYGYTF.

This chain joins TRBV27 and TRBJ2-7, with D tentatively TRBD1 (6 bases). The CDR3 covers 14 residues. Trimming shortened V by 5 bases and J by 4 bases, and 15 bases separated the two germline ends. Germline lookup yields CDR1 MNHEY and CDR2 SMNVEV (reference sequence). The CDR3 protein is CASSPRGHRYEQYF. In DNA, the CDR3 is TGTGCCAGCAGTCCCAGGGGACATAGATACGAGCAGTACTTC.

This CDR3 is CASSQDLGSRGYTF. The DNA of the CDR3 is TGTGCCAGCAGCCAAGATTTAGGGTCACGCGGCTACACCTTC. The chain joins TRBV14 to TRBJ1-2; no firm D call. The length of the CDR3 is 14 residues. The germline V gene encodes CDR1 SGHDN and CDR2 FVKESK. The germline V and J ends were trimmed by 0 bases and 8 bases, with 13 bases remaining between them. Filled out from reference TRBV14 and TRBJ1-2, the complete variable domain reads EAGVTQFPSHSVIEKGQTVTLRCDPISGHDNLYWYRRVMGKEIKFLLHFVKESKQDESGMPNNRFLAERTGGTYSTLKVQPAELEDSGVYFCASSQDLGSRGYTFGSGTRLTVV.

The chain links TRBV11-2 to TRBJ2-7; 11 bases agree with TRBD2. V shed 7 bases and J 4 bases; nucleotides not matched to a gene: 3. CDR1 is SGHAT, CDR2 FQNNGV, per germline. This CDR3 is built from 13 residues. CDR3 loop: CASTGTSGYEQYV. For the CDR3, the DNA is TGTGCCAGCACCGGGACTAGCGGATACGAGCAGTACGTC.

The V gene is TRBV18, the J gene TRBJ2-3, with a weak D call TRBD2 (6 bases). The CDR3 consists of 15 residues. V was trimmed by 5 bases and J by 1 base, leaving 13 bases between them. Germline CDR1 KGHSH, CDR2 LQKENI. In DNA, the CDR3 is TGTGCCAGCTCAGGCATCGGGGGAGGCACAGATACGCAGTATTTT. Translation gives CASSGIGGGTDTQYF.

This chain's CDR3 is CASSVGYNEQFF. The CDR3 nucleotides are TGTGCCAGCAGCGTAGGGTACAATGAGCAGTTCTTC. The rearrangement joins TRBV9 to TRBJ2-1; D remains unclear. Per germline, CDR1 SGDLS and CDR2 YYNGEE. Trimming cost V 0 bases and J 4 bases, with 2 bases left between them. CDR3 size: 12 residues. Full variable domain (rest looked up from reference TRBV9 and TRBJ2-1): DSGVTQTPKHLITATGQRVTLRCSPRSGDLSVYWYQQSLDQGLQFLIQYYNGEERAKGNILERFSAQQFPDLHSELNLSSLELGDSALYFCASSVGYNEQFFGPGTRLTVL.

DNA for the CDR3: TGTGCCAGCAGCTCGCAAGAGCAGTTCTTC. As protein: CASSSQEQFF. The chain carries TRBV7-9 and TRBJ2-1; D uncertain. The V gene lost 4 bases and the J gene lost 10 bases, with 5 bases spanning the gap. The germline V gene has CDR1 SEHNR and CDR2 FQNEAQ (reference sequence). CDR3 size: 10 residues.

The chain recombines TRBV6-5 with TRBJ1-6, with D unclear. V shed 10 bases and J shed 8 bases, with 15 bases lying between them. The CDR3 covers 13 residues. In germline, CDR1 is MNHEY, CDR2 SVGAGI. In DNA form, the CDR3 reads TGTGCCACGCGTCGGGGATTCGATTCACCCCTCCACTTT. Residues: CATRRGFDSPLHF.

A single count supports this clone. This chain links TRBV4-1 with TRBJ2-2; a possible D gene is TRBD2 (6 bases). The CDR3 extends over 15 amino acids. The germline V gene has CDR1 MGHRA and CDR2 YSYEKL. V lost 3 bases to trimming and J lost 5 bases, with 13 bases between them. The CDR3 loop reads CASSHRGKETGELFF. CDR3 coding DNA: TGCGCCAGCAGCCATCGCGGGAAGGAAACCGGGGAGCTGTTTTTT.

The CDR3 loop reads CASSLAGAGYGYTF. The CDR3 region has the DNA TGTGCCAGCAGCTTAGCCGGGGCTGGATATGGCTACACCTTC. This rearrangement joins TRBV7-2 to TRBJ1-2, with D possibly TRBD1 on 5 matching bases. Germline V gives CDR1 SGHTA, CDR2 FQGNSA. The CDR3 consists of 14 residues. The V and J ends lost 0 bases and 5 bases respectively, with 10 bases between them.

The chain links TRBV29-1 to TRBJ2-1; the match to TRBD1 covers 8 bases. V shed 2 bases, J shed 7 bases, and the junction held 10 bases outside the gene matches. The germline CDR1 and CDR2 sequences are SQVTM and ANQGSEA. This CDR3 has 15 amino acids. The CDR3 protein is CSVERNWDRRNEQFF. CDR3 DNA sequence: TGCAGCGTTGAACGAAACTGGGACAGGCGGAATGAGCAGTTCTTC.

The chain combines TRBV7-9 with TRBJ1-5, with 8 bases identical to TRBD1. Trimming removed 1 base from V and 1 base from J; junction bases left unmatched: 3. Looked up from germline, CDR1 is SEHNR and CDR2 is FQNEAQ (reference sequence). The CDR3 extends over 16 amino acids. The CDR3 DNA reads TGTGCCAGCAGCTTAGGACAGGGGACCAGCAATCAGCCCCAGCATTTT. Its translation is CASSLGQGTSNQPQHF.

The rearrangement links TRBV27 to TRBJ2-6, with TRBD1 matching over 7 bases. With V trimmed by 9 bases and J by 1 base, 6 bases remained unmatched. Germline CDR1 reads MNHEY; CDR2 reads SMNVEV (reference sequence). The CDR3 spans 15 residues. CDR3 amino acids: CARVPGGSGANVLTF. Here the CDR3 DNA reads TGTGCCAGAGTTCCAGGGGGTTCTGGGGCCAACGTCCTGACTTTC.